The next 28 T cell receptor beta chains were all read from a single sample in a study of OX40 agonist ivuxolimab in advanced cancers. The table came from immunoSEQ multiplex PCR; TCRdb's copy has only in-frame clones and leaves some out. The data hold about 19,000 clones, with around 67% observed a single time. Sequences were derived from CD4+ or CD8+ T cells sorted from blood, sampled in a trial of the OX40 agonist ivuxolimab. Source of these receptors: an adult with an advanced solid tumor such as melanoma, head and neck, liver or kidney cancer.

V and J are TRBV6-6 and TRBJ2-5; perhaps D is TRBD1 or TRBD2 (5 bases each). Looked up from germline, CDR1 is MNHNY and CDR2 is SVGAGI (reference sequence). CDR3 size: 12 residues. Trimming pared 4 bases from V and 5 bases from J, leaving 8 bases between. CDR3 sequence reads: CASSWDAETQYF. As DNA, the CDR3 is TGTGCCAGCAGTTGGGACGCCGAGACCCAGTACTTC.

The chain couples TRBV28 to TRBJ1-3; 7 positions agree with TRBD1. J was trimmed by 0 bases and V by 4 bases; bases with no gene match: 9. The CDR3 length is 17 residues. The germline gives CDR1 MDHEN, CDR2 SYDVKM. The CDR3 region is CASSSTGTVDSGNTIYF. For the CDR3, the DNA is TGTGCCAGCAGTTCCACCGGGACAGTCGACTCTGGAAACACCATATATTTT.

This clone appeared once. The chain links TRBV7-8 to TRBJ1-1, with D possibly TRBD1 on 6 matching bases. This CDR3 contains 17 residues. CDR1 is SGHVS and CDR2 is FQNEAQ in the germline V gene. V lost 5 bases, J lost 2 bases, and 21 bases lay in between. The CDR3 DNA reads TGTGCCAGCAGCCAGCTAGCATTGGCAGGGGATAACACTGAAGCTTTCTTT. Translation: CASSQLALAGDNTEAFF.

The chain links TRBV6-5 to TRBJ1-1; no firm D call. Germline-derived CDR1 and CDR2 are MNHEY and SVGAGI. This CDR3 spans 12 amino acids. V was shortened by 6 bases and J by 4 bases, with 9 bases between the two germline ends. CDR3 amino acids: CASRNIGTEAFF. CDR3 in DNA: TGTGCCAGCAGGAACATCGGCACTGAAGCTTTCTTT.

The gene calls are TRBV5-1 and TRBJ2-7; possibly TRBD2 for D (6 bases). Germline V gene lookup returns CDR1 SGHRS and CDR2 YFSETQ. V was pared by 5 bases and J by 0 bases, with 9 bases between. CDR3 size: 13 residues. The CDR3 is CASSDGSSYEQYF. The CDR3 DNA is TGCGCCAGCAGTGACGGGAGCTCCTACGAGCAGTACTTC.

This clone turned up a few times. The chain has TRBV5-8 and TRBJ2-7; 7 bases match TRBD1. V lost 4 bases and J lost 7; bases outside the gene matches: 14. Germline CDR1 is SGHTS and CDR2 is YDEGEE. The CDR3 sequence is 15 residues long. CDR3 in amino acids: CASSLLQGIMTEQYF. Here the CDR3 DNA reads TGTGCCAGCAGCCTACTACAGGGGATCATGACGGAGCAGTACTTC.

This chain links TRBV19 with TRBJ2-3, with D unresolved. Trimming removed 1 base at V and 4 bases at J, with 9 bases between. The CDR3 is 14 residues long. The germline CDR1 and CDR2 sequences are LNHDA and SQIVND (reference sequence). CDR3 DNA sequence: TGTGCCAGTAGTATAGGCATCATACCAGATACGCAGTATTTT. Translated, it gives CASSIGIIPDTQYF.

The chain carries TRBV27 and TRBJ2-5; TRBD2 matches at 9 bases. Looked up from germline, CDR1 is MNHEY and CDR2 is SMNVEV (reference sequence). CDR3 length: 14 amino acids. V lost 2 bases to trimming and J lost 4 bases; unmatched junction nucleotides: 2. DNA of the CDR3: TGTGCCAGCAGTTTAGCGGGGGGGGTAGAGACCCAGTACTTC. It specifies CASSLAGGVETQYF.

The chain is built from TRBV4-1 and TRBJ2-7; 8 nucleotides align to TRBD2. This CDR3 has 13 amino acids. V shed 9 bases, J shed 5 bases, and the junction held 9 bases outside the gene matches. Germline loops: CDR1 MGHRA, CDR2 YSYEKL. The CDR3, as DNA: TGCGCCAGTTCGGGAGCGGGAGCTGACGAGCAGTACTTC. Translated, it gives CASSGAGADEQYF.

The CDR3, as DNA: TGTGCCAGCAGCTCGGGACAGCTAGGGTATGGCTACACCTTC. Amino acids: CASSSGQLGYGYTF. The chain has TRBV11-2 and TRBJ1-2, with 7 bases matching TRBD1. This CDR3 has 14 residues. CDR1 is SGHAT and CDR2 is FQNNGV in the germline V gene. V lost 4 bases and J lost 5; bases outside the gene matches: 7.

By its share, this clone is medium-sized. V and J are TRBV18 and TRBJ2-5; D is perhaps TRBD2 (5 bases). This CDR3 has 13 amino acids. CDR1 is KGHSH, CDR2 LQKENI, per germline. V was shortened by 3 bases and J by 7 bases, with 12 bases between the two germline ends. For the CDR3, the DNA is TGTGCCAGCTCACCCGAGGGTGAGGGGACCCAGTACTTC. As protein: CASSPEGEGTQYF.

The chain has TRBV7-9 and TRBJ1-1; no definite D call. The germline V gene has CDR1 SEHNR and CDR2 FQNEAQ (reference sequence). This CDR3 region has 16 residues. V lost 1 base to trimming and J lost 2 bases, with 14 bases between them. This CDR3 reads CASSLGIGQVNTEAFF. Here the CDR3 DNA reads TGTGCCAGCAGCTTAGGAATAGGCCAGGTCAACACTGAAGCTTTCTTT.

The J gene is TRBJ2-7, the V gene TRBV6-6; tentative D call: TRBD2 (6 bases). The V end lost 4 bases, the J end lost 3 bases, and 19 bases lay between the germline ends. This CDR3 contains 16 residues. Germline V gene sequence: CDR1 MNHNY, CDR2 SVGAGI (reference sequence). The CDR3 region is CASSSPRDSARYEQYF. CDR3 DNA sequence: TGTGCCAGCAGTTCACCCCGGGACTCAGCTCGCTACGAGCAGTACTTC.

The chain has TRBV7-9 and TRBJ2-7; 13 bases match TRBD2. The CDR3 covers 19 residues. Germline V gene lookup returns CDR1 SEHNR and CDR2 FQNEAQ (reference sequence). V gave up 4 bases and J gave up 2 bases; unmatched junction bases: 14. This chain's CDR3 is CASSYMTSGGRPATYEQYF. The CDR3 DNA reads as TGTGCCAGCAGCTATATGACTAGCGGGGGGCGACCCGCCACCTACGAGCAGTACTTC.

This clone was observed once. The chain links TRBV7-2 to TRBJ1-4; D not resolved. Trimming stripped 5 bases from V and 4 bases from J, with 14 bases between. The CDR3 has 15 amino acids. Germline CDR1 SGHTA, CDR2 FQGNSA. In DNA form, the CDR3 reads TGTGCCAGCAGCGGTTTCCCGTTTATTAATGAAAAACTGTTTTTT. Protein: CASSGFPFINEKLFF.

This clone was observed a handful of times. The chain links TRBV30 to TRBJ2-3; D gene ambiguous. V was clipped by 5 bases and J by 3 bases, with 6 bases between them. The CDR3 has 11 amino acids. Germline V gene sequence: CDR1 GTSNPN, CDR2 SVGIG (reference sequence). For the CDR3, the DNA is TGTGCCTGGGCCACGACAGATACGCAGTATTTT. Amino acid sequence: CAWATTDTQYF.

J is TRBJ2-7 and V is TRBV6-5; D is perhaps TRBD1 (5 bases). This CDR3 spans 14 amino acids. V was pared by 3 bases and J by 6 bases, with 15 bases between. CDR1 MNHEY and CDR2 SVGAGI come from the germline V gene. CDR3 protein: CASSYLGRASEQYF. The CDR3 DNA reads TGTGCCAGCAGTTATCTAGGCAGGGCGAGCGAGCAGTACTTC.

The J gene is TRBJ2-2, the V gene TRBV9; D remains ambiguous. This CDR3 comprises 12 residues. The ends were cut back, 4 bases at V and 7 bases at J, with 8 bases in the middle. Germline values: CDR1 SGDLS, CDR2 YYNGEE. In DNA form, the CDR3 reads TGTGCCAGCAGCCCATGGGACGGGGAGCTGTTTTTT. It encodes CASSPWDGELFF.

CDR3 nucleotides: TGCGCCAGCAGTCAAACAGCTAACTATGGCTACACCTTC. It specifies CASSQTANYGYTF. This rearrangement joins TRBV23-1 to TRBJ1-2; no firm D call. TRBV23-1 is an ORF; its function is uncertain. Trimming pared 2 bases from V and 0 bases from J, leaving 4 bases between. The CDR3 spans 13 residues.

This chain links TRBV5-1 with TRBJ1-2, with D possibly matching TRBD1 (6 bases). Trimming took 4 bases from V and 3 from J, leaving 16 bases between them. CDR3 length: 15 amino acids. CDR1 SGHRS and CDR2 YFSETQ come from the germline V gene. CDR3 in amino acids: CASSPGWGADYGYTF. CDR3 nucleotides: TGCGCCAGCAGCCCGGGATGGGGGGCCGACTATGGCTACACCTTC.

The gene calls are TRBV6-5 and TRBJ1-4, with 9 nucleotides matching TRBD1. The germline V gene has CDR1 MNHEY and CDR2 SVGAGI. The CDR3 is 13 residues long. Trimming at V came to 5 bases and at J to 8 bases, leaving 3 bases not matched to a gene. CDR3 residues: CASSTGGDEKLFF. The CDR3 nucleotides are TGTGCCAGCAGTACAGGGGGCGACGAAAAACTGTTTTTT.

The chain couples TRBV28 to TRBJ1-5, with D perhaps matching TRBD1 (6 bases). Germline V CDR1 and CDR2: MDHEN, SYDVKM. V was pared by 2 bases and J by 7 bases, with 12 bases between. The CDR3 is made up of 14 amino acids. The CDR3 sequence is CASSLEGGAQPQHF. The CDR3 coding sequence is TGTGCCAGCAGTTTAGAGGGGGGGGCGCAGCCCCAGCATTTT.

The V and J genes are TRBV11-2 and TRBJ1-2; 8 positions agree with TRBD1. The CDR3 is 14 residues long. Germline V CDR1 and CDR2: SGHAT, FQNNGV. Germline trimming cut 5 bases from V and 6 bases from J; bases unmatched to any gene: 8. The CDR3 loop is CASSIPTGDDGYTF. In nucleotides, the CDR3 is TGTGCCAGCAGCATTCCGACAGGGGATGATGGCTACACCTTC.

V usage is TRBV4-1 and J usage is TRBJ1-5; D is perhaps TRBD1 (6 bases). Trimming took 1 base from V and 1 from J, leaving 8 bases between them. The CDR3 spans 15 residues. Germline lookup yields CDR1 MGHRA and CDR2 YSYEKL. This CDR3 is CASSQGTVSNQPQHF. The CDR3 DNA follows: TGCGCCAGCAGCCAAGGGACAGTCAGCAATCAGCCCCAGCATTTT.

The chain couples TRBV9 to TRBJ1-4; 7 bases agree with TRBD1. V shed 4 bases and J 0 bases; nucleotides not matched to a gene: 6. The CDR3 is 16 residues long. Germline values: CDR1 SGDLS, CDR2 YYNGEE. The CDR3 region is CASSTGQHTTNEKLFF. CDR3 nucleotide sequence: TGTGCCAGCAGCACGGGACAGCATACAACTAATGAAAAACTGTTTTTT.

This chain connects TRBV6-5 to TRBJ2-7, with TRBD2 as a possible D gene (6 bases). CDR1 is MNHEY and CDR2 is SVGAGI in the germline V gene. Trimming left V 0 bases short and J 1 base short, with 7 bases between. The CDR3 contains 14 residues. The chain's CDR3 is CASSYSGGSYEQYF. For the CDR3, the DNA is TGTGCCAGCAGTTACTCGGGGGGTTCCTACGAGCAGTACTTC.

The V call is TRBV7-6, the J call TRBJ2-7; tentatively, D is TRBD2 (5 bases). CDR3 length: 13 residues. From germline, CDR1 is SGHVS and CDR2 FNYEAQ. The V gene lost 5 bases and the J gene lost 7 bases, with 15 bases spanning the gap. The CDR3 sequence: CASSPLLGVEQYF. The CDR3 DNA reads as TGTGCCAGCAGCCCATTATTGGGAGTGGAGCAGTACTTC.

The chain combines TRBV5-6 with TRBJ2-1, with 12 bases identical to TRBD2. Germline V lookup: CDR1 SGHDT, CDR2 YYEEEE. This CDR3 has 15 amino acids. The trim removed 0 bases at V and 7 bases at J, leaving 2 bases unmatched. CDR3 region: CASSLASGRVNEQFF. Written as DNA, the CDR3 is TGTGCCAGCAGCTTGGCTAGCGGGAGGGTAAATGAGCAGTTCTTC.